This T cell receptor beta chain was identified in a study of Ad26.COV2.S vaccination and SARS-CoV-2 variants (dated by TCRdb to the early 2020s). Some background on the complete study: Vaccine-arm donors came from COV1001, a multicentre, randomized, double-blind, placebo-controlled phase I-IIa trial of Ad26.COV2.S in healthy adults. Investigators remained blinded to trial group allocation during experiments and outcome assessment. A total of approximately 30 samples were included in the TCR-sequenced set, comprising around 19 Ad26.COV2.S vaccine recipients, 5 placebo recipients and 8 SARS-CoV-2 convalescent individuals. Trial participants were randomized into five groups of five: low-dose or high-dose Ad26.COV2.S given once or twice, or placebo on both occasions. Sequencing of the TCRbeta repertoire served to evaluate the specificity and breadth of SARS-CoV-2-reactive T cell receptors following Ad26.COV2.S vaccination. Dosing of Ad26.COV2.S was intramuscular, at either 5x10^10 or 1x10^11 viral particles, delivered as one shot or as two shots spaced 56 days apart.

Notes on this clone: This receptor's antigen is unknown. No base-level quality is on record; no much larger clone is a single base apart.

Clipping removes 7 bases from V and 6 bases from J, with 12 as the unmatched junction base count. Including cysteine and phenylalanine, the CDR3 has 15 amino acids. The entry retains the CDR3 DNA only, 45 bases that are in frame from base 1. According to the germline V gene (reference sequence), CDR1 reads LNHDA and CDR2 reads SQIVND. TCRbeta CDR3 regions were sequenced with the immunoSEQ Assay. After extraction, genomic DNA underwent amplification by bias-controlled multiplex PCR, followed by high-throughput sequencing. The paper's data handling went like this. To quantify the absolute abundance of every unique TCRbeta CDR3 region, sequences were collapsed and filtered. T cell fraction was estimated by normalizing TCRbeta template counts to usable DNA, which was measured by amplifying reference genes present in all nucleated cells. Repertoire TCRs were annotated as SARS-CoV-2-specific by exact matching of V gene, CDR3 amino acid sequence and J gene to a known reactive TCR set. The reference SARS-CoV-2 TCR set was obtained from MIRA and was filtered for enrichment in COVID-19-positive ImmuneCODE repertoires, whereby public or cross-reactive TCRs were removed. Drawing on the MIRA antigens, annotated TCRs were analysed further at the level of specific ORF or position within ORF. Depth was the summed frequency of annotated unique rearrangements, while breadth was defined as annotated unique rearrangements over total unique productive rearrangements. Two-sided Wilcoxon rank-sum tests were applied when comparing TCR breadth between groups. TCRdb's version of the immuneACCESS table is confined to in-frame rearrangements and falls short of the full clone set. An unresolved V gene accounts for under half of the shortfall where checked; the remainder is of unknown origin. That table is the source of V, J and clone size, and D and trimming were worked out from the DNA. The sample includes around 300,000 clones, with approximately 86% observed a single time. Approximately 11% of the sample goes to the ten largest clones.

Results the study describes overall, beyond this receptor: Comparable non-spike TCR breadth was observed between vaccine and placebo recipients, consistent with only spike being contained in the vaccine. The study was not powered to compare responses between vaccine doses or regimens. According to the authors, total T cell responses may have been underestimated by the TCR breadth and depth analyses. Higher spike-specific TCR breadth was observed in Ad26.COV2.S recipients than in placebo recipients (P = 0.0014). After vaccination, substantial breadth of spike-specific CD8+ and CD4+ T cell responses was reported.

Explained via the paper, the treatment or condition label denotes: 19 received Ad26.COV2.S at low or high dose, single or two shots; about 5 received placebo; per-sample allocation not given. For vaccine and placebo recipients, repertoires were sequenced using samples collected on day 63 after the first injection. In Cohort 1b, some 25 adults aged 18-55 years were enrolled at a single site in Boston, USA, between 29 July and 7 August 2020. Ad26.COV2.S was a replication-incompetent adenovirus type 26 vector that expressed a prefusion-stabilized SARS-CoV-2 spike protein derived from the original Wuhan strain.

This sample comprised peripheral blood, obtained in a trial of Ad26.COV2.S vaccine versus placebo. The sequence is built from TRBV19 and TRBJ1-2, and TRBD1 matches 9 of the central bases. The sequence was obtained from a person aged 18-60 years who received the Ad26.COV2.S COVID-19 vaccine or a placebo. The encoded CDR3 is CASTGTGTLANGYTF. The DNA sequence follows: TGTGCCAGTACCGGGACAGGGACTTTGGCAAATGGCTACACCTTC. Supplemented by the reference TRBV19 and TRBJ1-2 proteins around the CDR3, the complete variable domain is DGGITQSPKYLFRKEGQNVTLSCEQNLNHDAMYWYRQDPGQGLRLIYYSQIVNDFQKGDIAEGYSVSREKKESFPLTVTSAQKNPTAFYLCASTGTGTLANGYTFGSGTRLTVV.